This T cell receptor (beta chain) was found in a study of cytomegalovirus exposure and HLA in healthy donors (dated by TCRdb to about 2017). About the full investigation: An earlier analysis of some 600 of the donors reported 276 Gb of sequence data and 117 million unique TCR beta sequences obtained from 150 million to 200 million T cells. An early release that covered roughly 600 HLA-typed donors contained approximately 300 gigabases of sequencing data and roughly 84 million unique TCR sequences. Of the 300 to 450 genotyped donors, 75% to 85% were placed in the genetic ancestry cluster associated with self-reported Caucasian donors. The study aimed to test whether signatures of past pathogen exposure could be identified by cataloging public T cell receptors. Using immunosequencing, the study profiled T cell repertoires from 666 subjects and related those repertoires to cytomegalovirus serostatus. A separate validation cohort of roughly 130 different subjects was used in addition to the 666-subject first cohort. The study combined high-throughput TCR immunosequencing, statistical association of individual TCRs with disease status, and machine learning to predict cytomegalovirus infection status. A later analysis re-examined previously published TCR beta repertoires from roughly 720 donors and added high-resolution HLA genotyping to investigate patterns of TCR occurrence. Rather than using new phenotypic data, the later analysis identified candidate immune exposures from TCR beta sequences and from how often those sequences occurred across donors. An earlier analysis of 587 of the donors used high-throughput TCR beta sequencing to judge whether each TCR beta V gene segment behaved as functional or pseudogenic. Donor age, sex, ethnicity and CMV serostatus were collected together with the repertoire data. A later genetic analysis took genome-wide SNP genotypes for about 65% of the 666 donors and used that subset as a discovery cohort. Every repertoire in the discovery cohort had been generated on one and the same sequencing platform. HLA typing included class I and class II loci at four-digit resolution. The number of donors typed differed by locus, with about 629-630 for A, B, C, DRB1 and DQB1, around 560 for DQA1, 600 to 610 for DPA1, and approximately 470 for DPB1. Because of strong linkage in the cohort, roughly five DR-DQ haplotypes were treated as single units for association and clustering. On average, around 200,000 unique TCR beta nucleotide sequences were sequenced per donor among 398 genotyped donors of the cohort, with about 19% of those sequences being non-productive.

The paper as a whole reports these results and caveats: When HLA alleles, especially DR and DQ, strongly co-occurred, attributing TCR associations to individual alleles was difficult. A few of the identified cytomegalovirus-associated TCR beta chains were confirmed in vitro to be specific for cytomegalovirus antigens. Most TCR sequences were observed very rarely across donors, whereas some public TCRs were present in many individuals. Correlated functional status among segregating V segments might reflect linkage disequilibrium, but an unknown experimental factor could not be ruled out. A further reported finding was that TCR beta sequences accurately predicted the HLA-A and HLA-B alleles for most subjects in the first cohort. CMV serostatus was the only immune exposure information available for the cohort. The 87-base-pair reads could not distinguish some IMGT-functional V segments, including TRBV6-2 and TRBV6-3, so those segments were excluded. A later analysis found that most CMV-associated TCR beta chains appeared HLA-restricted, with HLA associations seemingly driven largely by CMV exposure. Presence/absence analyses assumed roughly uniform sequencing depth across donors, an assumption that may not hold. Because HLA typing was unavailable for some donors at each locus, only the typed subset was used in association tests. Specific HLA alleles were associated with some 15,000 TCR beta sequences at a false discovery rate of 0.05 in a later analysis. The cohort was sequenced for TCR beta chains only, and without alpha or paired-chain data the features that could be detected were limited. The classifier was reported to diagnose cytomegalovirus status with high specificity and sensitivity in both the original and validation cohorts. In a later analysis, several top co-occurrence clusters were reported to appear linked to parvovirus B19, influenza, CMV and Epstein-Barr virus. Broadly in line with IMGT annotations, most TCR beta V segments showed up in productive rearrangements about 90% or about 30% of the time in an earlier analysis of several hundred of the donors. The sequencing pipeline was judged likely to have produced a cluster of highly shared sequence variants as a technical artifact. An association between a missense DCLRE1C variant and V-gene and J-gene trimming of TCR beta chains was found in a later genetic analysis and replicated in an independent cohort. Because counts were too low, some 17 rarely observed V segments, including chromosome 9 orphons, were left out of the earlier analysis of about 620 of the donors. A later genetic analysis reported fewer N-insertions in productive TCRs among donors in an Asian-associated ancestry cluster than the approximately 670-donor mean. The study listed 150 to 200 TCR beta chains as associated with cytomegalovirus. In a later analysis, HLA-associated TCR beta chains were found to be more clonally expanded and to have lower generation probabilities than equally common non-associated chains. It was suggested by the authors that the approach could potentially be generalized to other disease states and immunological phenotypes. According to a later analysis, TCR association rates differed among HLA loci, with DRB1 alleles showing the most associated TCRs and HLA-C alleles showing the fewest.

The CDR3 goes from the cysteine to the phenylalanine over 16 residues. Only the CDR3 region is kept as DNA, spanning 48 bases read in frame from base 1. The junction carries 15 bases between V and J, which are trimmed by 1 base and 2 bases respectively. Via the germline V gene, CDR1 is MDHEN and CDR2 SYDVKM. In total, roughly 670 healthy bone marrow donors made up the cohort. At the time of sampling, all cohort members were nominally healthy, though unrecorded immune exposures were likely present. The donor was CMV seronegative and belonged to the group of 352 seronegative cohort members. Every donor gave a peripheral blood sample, and the peripheral blood mononuclear cells from that sample were used for TCR beta sequencing. Genomic DNA was extracted from the blood cell samples with the Qiagen DNeasy Blood Extraction Kit. Worth noting for this clone: Its cognate antigen has yet to be identified. The input lacks base qualities; no much larger clone sits a single base away.

Libraries came from the immunoSEQ multiplex PCR assay. A mixture of 60 forward primers for TCR Vbeta segments and 13 reverse primers for TCR Jbeta segments was used in the multiplex PCR. The CDR3 region of rearranged TCR beta genes was amplified from genomic DNA with a multiplex PCR assay. The Illumina HiSeq System was used to sequence the amplified TCR beta libraries as 87-base-pair reads. Turning to the authors' computational methods: Across the 666 repertoires, a later analysis counted some 81 million unique TCR beta chains, about 10 million of which were shared by at least two donors. A nearest-neighbor algorithm error-corrected the raw reads and collapsed the reads into unique sequences, merging closely related sequences to remove PCR and sequencing errors. V, D and J gene segments were assigned by aligning CDR3 sequences to IMGT reference sequences. Each retained sequence needed at least a six-nucleotide match to both a V gene segment and a J gene segment. Rearrangements were classified as productive when the CDR3 lacked stop codons and remained in frame with V and J, and all other rearrangements were classified as non-productive. Following IMGT convention, CDR3 was defined as the stretch from the second conserved V-encoded cysteine to the conserved J-encoded phenylalanine. Sequences without an unambiguous match to a single V gene segment were excluded from the earlier analysis of a few hundred of the donors. An earlier analysis of some 610 of the donors called V segments functional above 56.7% productive rearrangements and segregating when the between-donor standard deviation exceeded 5%. A statistical classification framework was built to diagnose cytomegalovirus status from the catalog of TCR beta chain sequences. V and J gene assignment, in a later analysis, came from comparing TCR nucleotide sequences with IMGT/GENE-DB human TR gene sequences. The TCRdist pipeline was used in a later analysis to assign CDR3 sequences and most-parsimonious VDJ recombination scenarios. In a later analysis, every TCR beta chain was defined by the combination of its CDR3 amino acid sequence and its V-gene family, and reads without a unique V-gene family were dropped. As a way to deal with suspected cross-contamination and a sequencing artifact, a later analysis dropped roughly 600 nucleotide sequences that were highly shared and had low generation probability. A later analysis calculated a clonal expansion index for each public chain from normalized within-repertoire ranks of inferred template counts. In a later analysis, generation probabilities were computed with a VDJ recombination model fitted to out-of-frame rearrangements, and the resulting probabilities were checked against IGoR. Hypergeometric tests were used in a later analysis to score TCR-TCR, TCR-HLA and TCR-CMV co-occurrence, with a repertoire-size bias correction applied to the TCR pairs. A later analysis estimated false discovery rates by permuting HLA or CMV assignments 20 times. In a later analysis, co-occurring TCRs were grouped using DBSCAN, and TCRdist sequence similarity was added for clustering within HLA-allele-positive subsets. Co-occurrence clustering excluded repertoires with fewer than 30,000 or more than 120,000 public chains, plus five with anomalous nucleotide sharing. TCRdb carries this immuneACCESS record with in-frame sequences only. Its versions omit some clonotypes, under half of them owing to an unresolved V gene in the studies checked, with the rest unexplained. V and J calls and clone size are given by that table; D and trimming were obtained from the DNA. The sample data list about 140,000 clones, and roughly 9.4% of these were observed just once. 1.5% to 2% of the sample is held by the ten biggest clonotypes.

The receptor was derived from a male donor in good health and CMV-seronegative. The chain employs TRBV28 and TRBJ2-7; TRBD1 could be the D gene, as 5 bases match. Input material: PBMCs. The nucleotide sequence is given as TGTGCCAGCAGTTTATCTGGGGCAGGTCCAACCTACGAGCAGTACTTC. This codes for CASSLSGAGPTYEQYF.